The subject of this entry is one T cell receptor (beta chain). Antigen: not known. The data are from a study of neoadjuvant anti-PD-1 for oral cavity cancer. General study results and limits: Pretreatment Treg/Th17 ratio correlated inversely with post-treatment tumor clonality.

Clones were sequenced by immunoSEQ multiplex PCR, and TCRdb holds only the in-frame ones, with some missing. The repertoire consists of approximately 72,000 clones, with about 83% occurring once and the leading ten covering 3% to 4%. The germline CDR1 and CDR2 sequences are SQVTM and ANQGSEA. Between the trimmed V and J ends, which lost 8 bases and 6 bases, there was a span of 28 bases. CDR3 length equals 17 residues. The origin of this receptor is a person between 35 and 79 years old with oral cavity squamous cell carcinoma. The V gene is TRBV29-1, the J gene TRBJ2-2, with D possibly matching TRBD2 (6 bases). The input for sequencing was PBMCs, taken before nivolumab (anti-PD-1) treatment. This chain's CDR3 is CSILRRSAGRDAGELFF. CDR3 DNA sequence: TGCAGCATCCTCCGGCGGTCGGCAGGGCGGGACGCCGGGGAGCTGTTTTTT.